Presented here are 31 T cell receptor beta chains from one specimen sequenced in a study. TCRdb redid the calling of the 5' RACE reads with MiXCR, one entry per CDR3 protein. The repertoire holds approximately 58,000 distinct CDR3 sequences, with around 24% as singletons. The sorted Tregs were CD4+CD25+CD127-/low cells. The specimen sequenced was tumor-infiltrating Tregs sorted from the breast tumor. The source is a female donor with breast cancer.

The chain links TRBV15 to TRBJ2-1; 9 nucleotides match TRBD1. This CDR3 spans 14 amino acids. V trimming: 9 bases; J trimming: 2 bases; junction bases outside the gene matches: 5. CDR1 and CDR2 (germline): LNHNV, YYDKDF (reference sequence). The CDR3, as DNA: TGTGCCACTTCGGGACAGGGTACCTACAATGAGCAGTTCTTC. Its protein product is CATSGQGTYNEQFF.

The gene calls are TRBV20-1 and TRBJ2-5; D possibly matches TRBD1 or TRBD2 (6 bases each). The V gene's germline CDR1 is DFQATT and CDR2 SNEGSKA (reference sequence). This CDR3 has 15 amino acids. The CDR3 DNA is TGCAGGGGGGCCAGCGGCGCGGGGAAGGAAGAGACCCAGTACTTC. Translating it yields CRGASGAGKEETQYF.

The V gene is TRBV2, the J gene TRBJ1-1; D might be TRBD1 (5 bases). This CDR3 is built from 13 residues. CDR1 and CDR2 (germline): SNHLY, FYNNEI. Trimming removed 5 bases at V and 3 bases at J, with 10 bases between. CDR3 bases: TGTGCCAGCAGTAAAGGGGTAGACACTGAAGCTTTCTTT. This sequence encodes CASSKGVDTEAFF. Combining the CDR3 with reference TRBV2 and TRBJ1-1 gives the whole variable domain EPEVTQTPSHQVTQMGQEVILRCVPISNHLYFYWYRQILGQKVEFLVSFYNNEISEKSEIFDDQFSVERPDGSNFTLKIRSTKLEDSAMYFCASSKGVDTEAFFGQGTRLTVV.

Here the CDR3 DNA reads TGTGCCAGCTCACCCAGGGGAGAGCAGTACTTC. It codes for CASSPRGEQYF. The V and J genes are TRBV18 and TRBJ2-7; weak D call: TRBD1 (6 bases). CDR3 length equals 11 residues. The germline V gene encodes CDR1 KGHSH and CDR2 LQKENI. V lost 3 bases, J lost 7 bases, and 7 bases lay in between.

The sample holds a few counts of this clonotype. The CDR3 loop reads CAISELASGRAYNEQFF. The CDR3 DNA sequence: TGTGCCATCAGTGAGTTGGCTAGCGGGAGGGCCTACAATGAGCAGTTCTTC. This chain connects TRBV10-3 to TRBJ2-1, with 12 bases that match TRBD2. This CDR3 comprises 17 residues. V was clipped by 1 base and J by 2 bases; unmatched bases: 3. Germline V CDR1 and CDR2: ENHRY, SYGVKD.

The chain links TRBV7-2 to TRBJ2-6; 7 nucleotides match TRBD2. The length of the CDR3 is 16 residues. Trimming took 1 base from V and 3 from J; bases not matched to a gene: 3. CDR1 and CDR2 (germline): SGHTA, FQGNSA. For the CDR3, the DNA is TGTGCCAGCAGCTTAGGCGGGAGTAGTGGGGCCAACGTCCTGACTTTC. Amino acid sequence: CASSLGGSSGANVLTF.

This chain joins TRBV5-1 and TRBJ2-3; D not certain. V lost 4 bases and J 2 bases, leaving 8 bases between the germline ends. The CDR3 loop spans 13 amino acids. Germline V CDR1 and CDR2: SGHRS, YFSETQ. The CDR3 DNA is TGCGCCAGCAGCCTCTACACCACAGATACGCAGTATTTT. Protein: CASSLYTTDTQYF.

Concerning this clonotype itself: The junction differs from germline at one of its ends, possibly a read error. J is TRBJ2-7 and V is TRBV5-6, with 7 nucleotides matching TRBD1. The CDR3 consists of 14 residues. Germline-derived CDR1 and CDR2 are SGHDT and YYEEEE. In nucleotides, the CDR3 is TGTGCCAGCACCCTAAGACAGGGAAGGGACGAGCTGTACTTC. Protein product: CASTLRQGRDELYF.

This clonotype was observed a handful of times. The rearrangement links TRBV5-1 to TRBJ2-6, with TRBD1 as a possible D gene (6 bases). The germline V gene encodes CDR1 SGHRS and CDR2 YFSETQ. CDR3 length: 15 residues. V shed 4 bases and J shed 0 bases, with 8 bases lying between them. CDR3 coding DNA: TGCGCCAGCAGCCAAGGGGGCTCTGGGGCCAACGTCCTGACTTTC. This gives the protein CASSQGGSGANVLTF. The full variable domain, completed using reference TRBV5-1 and TRBJ2-6, is KAGVTQTPRYLIKTRGQQVTLSCSPISGHRSVSWYQQTPGQGLQFLFEYFSETQRNKGNFPGRFSGRQFSNSRSEMNVSTLELGDSALYLCASSQGGSGANVLTFGAGSRLTVL.

Points on this clonotype: A junction boundary mismatches the germline segment, possibly from a read error. V usage is TRBV5-1 and J usage is TRBJ2-7; 7 nucleotides match TRBD1. This CDR3 has 17 amino acids. Per germline, CDR1 SGHRS and CDR2 YFSETQ. CDR3 in amino acids: CTSSLVATGILTYEQYF. The DNA for the CDR3 is TGCACCAGCAGCTTGGTGGCGACAGGGATCCTAACCTACGAGCAGTACTTC.

The chain couples TRBV7-9 to TRBJ1-6; no firm D call. This CDR3 has 12 amino acids. Germline V gene data show CDR1 as SEHNR and CDR2 as FQNEAQ (reference sequence). V gave up 5 bases and J gave up 12 bases, with 11 bases separating them. The CDR3 here is CASSTGRVPLHF. The CDR3 DNA reads TGTGCCAGCAGCACCGGACGGGTACCCCTCCACTTT.

This clonotype was observed a single time. The chain has TRBV12-3 or TRBV12-4 and TRBJ1-2; the D gene is possibly TRBD1 (5 bases). V shed 5 bases and J shed 8 bases, with 18 bases lying between them. The CDR3 loop spans 14 amino acids. CDR3 nucleotides: TGTGCCAGCAGTCCGGGCAGCTCCGGGGGGGGCTACACCTTC. Protein sequence: CASSPGSSGGGYTF.

The chain couples TRBV3-1 to TRBJ1-5, with D tentatively TRBD1 (5 bases). CDR3 size: 14 residues. V dropped 1 base and J dropped 9 bases, with 13 bases sitting between them. Per the germline V gene, CDR1 is LGHDT and CDR2 is YNNKEL (reference sequence). The CDR3: CASSQGSGGGPQHF. CDR3 sequence (DNA): TGTGCCAGCAGCCAAGGATCTGGCGGGGGGCCCCAGCATTTT.

The chain uses TRBV29-1 and TRBJ1-2; D ambiguous. The germline V gene has CDR1 SQVTM and CDR2 ANQGSEA. Trimming shortened V by 1 base and J by 4 bases, and 7 bases separated the two germline ends. This CDR3 has 12 amino acids. The CDR3: CSVEVGSYGYTF. In DNA form, the CDR3 reads TGCAGCGTTGAAGTAGGGAGCTATGGCTACACCTTC.

This clonotype was seen a few times. This chain joins TRBV6-2 or TRBV6-3 and TRBJ2-1; D unresolved. From germline, CDR1 is MNHEY and CDR2 SVGEGT. V was cut by 4 bases and J by 9 bases, with 7 bases left in between. CDR3 length: 11 residues. This CDR3 reads CASSFGLEQFF. CDR3 bases: TGTGCCAGCAGTTTCGGTCTTGAGCAGTTCTTC.

The chain is built from TRBV7-3 and TRBJ2-1; TRBD2 matches 9 bases. Losses at the gene ends were 2 bases for V and 0 bases for J; bases not matched to a gene: 2. Per germline, CDR1 SGHTA and CDR2 FQGTGA. The CDR3 is made up of 16 amino acids. CDR3 region: CASSLLAGNSYNEQFF. CDR3 coding DNA: TGTGCCAGCAGCTTACTAGCGGGGAACTCCTACAATGAGCAGTTCTTC. Drawing the rest from reference TRBV7-3 and TRBJ2-1, the complete variable domain is GAGVSQTPSNKVTEKGKYVELRCDPISGHTALYWYRQSLGQGPEFLIYFQGTGAADDSGLPNDRFFAVRPEGSVSTLKIQRTERGDSAVYLCASSLLAGNSYNEQFFGPGTRLTVL.

V and J are TRBV7-9 and TRBJ2-1; 10 bases are a match to TRBD2. Trimming took 5 bases from V and 2 from J; bases not matched to a gene: 6. The CDR3 is 16 residues long. Germline lookup yields CDR1 SEHNR and CDR2 FQNEAQ (reference sequence). As DNA, the CDR3 is TGTGCCAGCAGCCTCTACCTAGCGGGGGCCTACAATGAGCAGTTCTTC. It translates to CASSLYLAGAYNEQFF.

V and J are TRBV5-6 and TRBJ2-5; a possible D gene is TRBD2 (5 bases). This CDR3 region has 14 residues. V lost 0 bases and J lost 4, with 10 bases in between. Germline-derived CDR1 and CDR2 are SGHDT and YYEEEE. The CDR3 spells CASSLERRPETQYF. The CDR3 nucleotides are TGTGCCAGCAGCTTGGAGCGGCGCCCAGAGACCCAGTACTTC.

The V gene is TRBV7-2, the J gene TRBJ1-2, with D hard to call. The CDR3 contains 12 residues. V lost 2 bases and J lost 8, with 9 bases in between. Germline CDR1 is SGHTA and CDR2 is FQGNSA. As DNA, the CDR3 is TGTGCCAGCAGCTTAACCCAAGGAGGCTACACCTTC. Its translation: CASSLTQGGYTF. The full variable domain, in which reference TRBV7-2 and TRBJ1-2 provide the parts outside the CDR3, is GAGVSQSPSNKVTEKGKDVELRCDPISGHTALYWYRQSLGQGLEFLIYFQGNSAPDKSGLPSDRFSAERTGGSVSTLTIQRTQQEDSAVYLCASSLTQGGYTFGSGTRLTVV.

CDR3 region: CAWSVPERDYGYTF. The CDR3 DNA follows: TGTGCCTGGAGTGTCCCGGAAAGAGACTATGGCTACACCTTC. The rearrangement links TRBV30 to TRBJ1-2, with unresolved D. Trimming stripped 0 bases from V and 3 bases from J, with 11 bases between. Germline V gene lookup returns CDR1 GTSNPN and CDR2 SVGIG (reference sequence). The CDR3 consists of 14 residues.

The table lists this clonotype with a few counts. J is TRBJ1-1 and V is TRBV12-3 or TRBV12-4; TRBD1 matches at 8 bases. Trimming took 5 bases from V and 5 from J; bases not matched to a gene: 7. The CDR3 extends over 14 amino acids. In DNA, the CDR3 is TGTGCCAGCAGTCCCCCCAGGGGGCGAACTGAAGCTTTCTTT. It yields the protein CASSPPRGRTEAFF.

The chain employs TRBV27 and TRBJ2-7; TRBD2 agrees at 9 bases. Trimming cost V 2 bases and J 2 bases; bases outside gene matches: 10. CDR3 length: 17 residues. Germline V CDR1 and CDR2: MNHEY, SMNVEV (reference sequence). CDR3 sequence: CASSLGNLAGRTYEQYF. DNA for the CDR3: TGTGCCAGCAGTTTAGGAAACCTAGCGGGAAGAACCTACGAGCAGTACTTC.

The chain couples TRBV6-6 to TRBJ2-3; no reliable D call. This CDR3 is built from 14 residues. V dropped 1 base and J dropped 0 bases, with 5 bases sitting between them. The V gene's germline CDR1 is MNHNY and CDR2 SVGAGI (reference sequence). CDR3 loop: CASSYLKSTDTQYF. In DNA, the CDR3 is TGTGCCAGCAGTTACTTAAAAAGCACAGATACGCAGTATTTT.

Details on this clonotype: With a much larger clone just one base away, this may be a read error. CDR3 protein: CASGFSLGVSHNEQFF. As DNA, the CDR3 is TGTGCCAGCGGTTTCTCTTTGGGTGTGTCCCACAATGAGCAGTTCTTC. The chain couples TRBV12-3 or TRBV12-4 to TRBJ2-1; D unresolved. CDR3 length: 16 amino acids.

This clonotype was seen at least ten times. The rearrangement joins TRBV4-1 to TRBJ1-5; TRBD1 might be the D (6 bases). This CDR3 spans 16 amino acids. With 1 base removed from V and 0 bases from J, the gap between germline ends came to 10 bases. Germline CDR1 MGHRA, CDR2 YSYEKL. CDR3 sequence reads: CASSQVQGYSNQPQHF. Here the CDR3 DNA reads TGCGCCAGCAGCCAAGTCCAGGGGTATAGCAATCAGCCCCAGCATTTT.

This sequence joins TRBV12-3 or TRBV12-4 and TRBJ2-3; TRBD1 is a possible D gene (7 bases). The CDR3 is 17 residues long. The germline V and J ends were trimmed by 3 bases and 0 bases, with 16 bases remaining between them. For the CDR3, the DNA is TGTGCCAGCAGTTTCTCGGCAGGGGGGCCTAGCACAGATACGCAGTATTTT. It encodes CASSFSAGGPSTDTQYF.

This clonotype occurred a few times. The rearrangement uses TRBV12-3 or TRBV12-4 and TRBJ1-1; 12 bases map to TRBD1. The CDR3 is 17 amino acids. J gave up 7 bases and V 6 bases, and 15 bases lay outside the gene matches. The CDR3 DNA is TGTGCCAGCAGCCGCCAGTCCGGGACAGGGGGCGCGGGTGAAGCTTTCTTT. Protein sequence: CASSRQSGTGGAGEAFF.

This clonotype was detected once. This sequence joins TRBV5-1 and TRBJ2-4, with TRBD1 matching 11 bases. The CDR3 has 14 amino acids. J gave up 10 bases and V 4 bases, and 7 bases lay outside the gene matches. Germline V gene data show CDR1 as SGHRS and CDR2 as YFSETQ. CDR3 DNA: TGCGCCAGCAGCCCCGAGGACAGGGGGCAAATTCAGTACTTC. Protein: CASSPEDRGQIQYF.

With respect to this clonotype: This may be a read error: a much more frequent sequence differs by one nucleotide. This sequence joins TRBV4-2 and TRBJ2-7; TRBD1 matches 8 bases. V gave up 1 base and J gave up 3 bases; unmatched junction bases: 5. CDR1 and CDR2 from the germline V gene are LGHNA and YNFKEQ. This CDR3 has 15 residues. CDR3 sequence: CASSQAGTGSYEQYF. The DNA of the CDR3 is TGTGCCAGCAGCCAAGCCGGGACAGGAAGCTACGAGCAGTACTTC.

This clonotype occurred a few times. The V call is TRBV18, the J call TRBJ2-3; 8 nucleotides line up with TRBD2. The CDR3 runs to 14 residues. J gave up 5 bases and V 5 bases, and 6 bases lay outside the gene matches. Germline V gene sequence: CDR1 KGHSH, CDR2 LQKENI. In nucleotides, the CDR3 is TGTGCCAGCTCATCCGGGACTAGAGGAGATACGCAGTATTTT. This encodes CASSSGTRGDTQYF.

This clonotype turned up a few times. The chain has TRBV5-6 and TRBJ2-7, with 7 bases identical to TRBD2. In germline, CDR1 is SGHDT, CDR2 YYEEEE. The CDR3 spans 13 residues. The V gene end was trimmed by 4 bases and the J gene end by 6 bases; junction bases not matched to a gene: 7. This CDR3 reads CASSPPTGGEQYF. The DNA of the CDR3 is TGTGCCAGCAGCCCCCCGACGGGGGGCGAGCAGTACTTC.